Sequencing of this TCR beta chain was carried out in a study of regulatory T cells in long-lasting Graves disease. This CDR3 spans 13 amino acids. V lost 4 bases and J 0 bases, leaving 9 bases between the germline ends. Germline V gene lookup returns CDR1 SQVTM and CDR2 ANQGSEA. As for time point: persistent/refractory GD, antithyroid drugs over 5 years with positive TRAb. TCR sequences were obtained from RNA taken from PBMCs. Both iRepertoire HTBI primers and Arm-PCR of CDR3 regions were used to build the TCR beta libraries. MiXCR, run by TCRdb on the multiplex PCR reads, gives a single entry per CDR3 protein. This table has 700,000 or so distinct CDR3 sequences, about 30% appearing once.

Sequenced here: peripheral blood mononuclear cells (PBMCs), sampled when the disease was refractory, from a patient treated with antithyroid drugs. The source is a female donor with Graves disease. The chain joins TRBV29-1 to TRBJ1-1, with a tentative D call TRBD1 (5 bases). As DNA, the CDR3 is TGCAGCGTTGGGCGGGGCCTGAACACTGAAGCTTTCTTT. Its translation: CSVGRGLNTEAFF.